A single sample gave rise to the 17 T cell receptor beta chains below, sequenced in a study of shared clonotypes between healthy human individuals. The assay was immunoSEQ multiplex PCR, and TCRdb's table has in-frame clones only and misses some. The data show roughly 1,600,000 clones, 98% to 99% seen once. Material for sequencing was naive CD4+ T cells sorted from blood. The subset: CD45RA+ positively selected. The origin of the receptors is a man in his thirties or forties in good health.

The chain has TRBV4-2 and TRBJ1-5; D unresolved. The CDR3 has 12 amino acids. Germline CDR1 is LGHNA and CDR2 is YNFKEQ. V lost 1 base, J lost 5 bases, and 3 bases lay in between. The CDR3 spells CASSQGDQPQHF. DNA for the CDR3: TGTGCCAGCAGCCAAGGAGATCAGCCCCAGCATTTT.

This chain links TRBV28 with TRBJ1-5; D uncertain. The CDR3 extends over 15 amino acids. Germline CDR1 is MDHEN and CDR2 is SYDVKM. The germline V and J ends were trimmed by 1 base and 6 bases, with 13 bases remaining between them. CDR3 in amino acids: CASSLYQRTGQPQHF. The DNA of the CDR3 is TGTGCCAGCAGTTTATACCAAAGGACGGGTCAGCCCCAGCATTTT. Full variable domain (outside the CDR3, taken from reference TRBV28 and TRBJ1-5): DVKVTQSSRYLVKRTGEKVFLECVQDMDHENMFWYRQDPGLGLRLIYFSYDVKMKEKGDIPEGYSVSREKKERFSLILESASTNQTSMYLCASSLYQRTGQPQHFGDGTRLSIL.

Regarding this clone: This same CDR3 is encoded by further DNA sequences in the sample. The chain joins TRBV12-5 to TRBJ2-3; 10 nucleotides line up with TRBD2. V shed 0 bases and J 4 bases; nucleotides not matched to a gene: 4. The CDR3 totals 16 residues. CDR1 and CDR2 (germline): LGHNT, FRNRAP. CDR3 nucleotides: TGTGCTAGTGGTTTGGTTTTAGCGGGAGGACCAGATACGCAGTATTTT. Its protein is CASGLVLAGGPDTQYF.

The chain has TRBV30 and TRBJ1-1, with a tentative D call TRBD1 (5 bases). The CDR3 totals 18 residues. Germline V gene sequence: CDR1 GTSNPN, CDR2 SVGIG (reference sequence). Trimming cost V 0 bases and J 2 bases, with 22 bases left between them. CDR3 amino acids: CAWSVSGTEKSLNTEAFF. DNA for the CDR3: TGTGCCTGGAGTGTTTCCGGGACCGAAAAAAGTCTTAACACTGAAGCTTTCTTT. Supplemented by reference TRBV30 and TRBJ1-1, the full variable domain reads SQTIHQWPATLVQPVGSPLSLECTVEGTSNPNLYWYRQAAGRGLQLLFYSVGIGQISSEVPQNLSASRPQDRQFILSSKKLLLSDSGFYLCAWSVSGTEKSLNTEAFFGQGTRLTVV.

The V call is TRBV15, the J call TRBJ2-1, with TRBD1 identical over 11 bases. Trimming cost V 0 bases and J 8 bases; bases outside gene matches: 6. In germline, CDR1 is LNHNV, CDR2 YYDKDF (reference sequence). CDR3 length equals 16 residues. The DNA for the CDR3 is TGTGCCACCAGCAGAGATACGGACAGGGGGCGGGATGAGCAGTTCTTC. Its translation is CATSRDTDRGRDEQFF.

To note about this clone: Other nucleotide sequences in the sample specify the same CDR3. The V call is TRBV27, the J call TRBJ2-7; D is ambiguous. The CDR3 totals 11 residues. Germline CDR1 and CDR2: MNHEY and SMNVEV (reference sequence). Trimming took off 4 bases at V and 1 base at J, with 2 bases between the two ends. Here the CDR3 DNA reads TGTGCCAGCAGTTCGTCCTACGAGCAGTACTTC. Translated: CASSSSYEQYF.

The chain uses TRBV4-1 and TRBJ2-7; D gene unclear. From germline, CDR1 is MGHRA and CDR2 YSYEKL. The V end lost 2 bases, the J end lost 3 bases, and 8 bases lay between the germline ends. The CDR3 sequence is 13 residues long. CDR3 nucleotides: TGCGCCAGCAGCCAATTTGTCGGCTACGAGCAGTACTTC. Encoded protein: CASSQFVGYEQYF.

The chain carries TRBV7-2 and TRBJ1-2; 8 nucleotides match TRBD1. Germline CDR1 SGHTA, CDR2 FQGNSA. Trimming removed 0 bases from V and 0 bases from J; junction bases left unmatched: 6. CDR3 length equals 17 residues. CDR3 region: CASSLARTGSSNYGYTF. The CDR3, as DNA: TGTGCCAGCAGCTTAGCCCGGACAGGGTCTTCTAACTATGGCTACACCTTC.

This sequence joins TRBV11-3 and TRBJ2-1, with D perhaps TRBD1 or TRBD2 (5 bases each). The V end was cut by 5 bases, the J end by 6 bases, with 17 bases between. The germline gives CDR1 SGHNT, CDR2 YENEEA. The CDR3 loop spans 15 amino acids. CDR3 in DNA: TGTGCCAGCAGCCCACGAGGGGCGCGCGTCAATGAGCAGTTCTTC. This gives the protein CASSPRGARVNEQFF.

V is TRBV7-2 and J is TRBJ1-1; 7 positions agree with TRBD1. This CDR3 comprises 13 residues. Germline V gives CDR1 SGHTA, CDR2 FQGNSA. V lost 4 bases, J lost 9 bases, and 8 bases stayed unmatched. As DNA, the CDR3 is TGTGCCAGCAGCTCCAAACAGGGGTATCAAGCTTTCTTT. As protein: CASSSKQGYQAFF.

V usage is TRBV6-5 and J usage is TRBJ1-1; D may be TRBD1 (5 bases). V gave up 8 bases and J gave up 4 bases, with 14 bases separating them. The CDR3 totals 13 residues. Germline lookup yields CDR1 MNHEY and CDR2 SVGAGI. The CDR3 region has the DNA TGTGCCAGCTTACGGCCGGGGGGCACTGAAGCTTTCTTT. Translated: CASLRPGGTEAFF.

This clone occurred a few times. Distinct nucleotide sequences in the sample also encode this CDR3. This rearrangement joins TRBV9 to TRBJ2-7, with TRBD2 identical over 10 bases. The CDR3 totals 15 residues. Per germline, CDR1 SGDLS and CDR2 YYNGEE. V lost 2 bases, J lost 2 bases, and 4 bases stayed unmatched. In DNA form, the CDR3 reads TGTGCCAGCAGCGTCGGACTAGCGGAGACCTACGAGCAGTACTTC. Protein product: CASSVGLAETYEQYF.

The chain employs TRBV19 and TRBJ1-2; 9 nucleotides agree with TRBD1. The CDR3 runs to 18 residues. The V segment lost 2 bases and the J segment 3 bases; nucleotides outside the gene matches: 13. The germline CDR1 and CDR2 sequences are LNHDA and SQIVND (reference sequence). The CDR3 DNA reads as TGTGCCAGTAGTATATACGCCCAGGGACAGGGCAAACACTATGGCTACACCTTC. Amino acid sequence: CASSIYAQGQGKHYGYTF.

On this clone itself: The sample has other DNA sequences that encode this CDR3 too. The chain has TRBV10-3 and TRBJ1-1; tentative D call: TRBD1 (6 bases). The germline gives CDR1 ENHRY, CDR2 SYGVKD. This CDR3 spans 14 amino acids. The V end lost 3 bases, the J end lost 0 bases, and 8 bases lay between the germline ends. The CDR3 bases are TGTGCCATCAGTGAAGGACAGTTGAACACTGAAGCTTTCTTT. It codes for CAISEGQLNTEAFF.

The chain carries TRBV10-3 and TRBJ2-7, with 7 bases fitting TRBD2. J gave up 3 bases and V 6 bases, and 5 bases lay outside the gene matches. The CDR3 totals 13 residues. Germline CDR1 and CDR2: ENHRY and SYGVKD. The CDR3 nucleotides read TGTGCCATCAGCCTCGGGACTAACTACGAGCAGTACTTC. Translated: CAISLGTNYEQYF.

This chain uses TRBV28 with TRBJ2-1, with D tentatively TRBD2 (6 bases). V gave up 4 bases and J gave up 6 bases, with 19 bases separating them. CDR3 length equals 16 residues. CDR1 is MDHEN, CDR2 SYDVKM, per germline. DNA for the CDR3: TGTGCCAGCAGTTCCCTCTCACGGGAGCACCCCAATGAGCAGTTCTTC. As protein: CASSSLSREHPNEQFF. Full variable domain (rest looked up from reference TRBV28 and TRBJ2-1): DVKVTQSSRYLVKRTGEKVFLECVQDMDHENMFWYRQDPGLGLRLIYFSYDVKMKEKGDIPEGYSVSREKKERFSLILESASTNQTSMYLCASSSLSREHPNEQFFGPGTRLTVL.

This chain connects TRBV7-9 to TRBJ1-1, with unresolved D. The CDR3 has 14 amino acids. Trimming removed 1 base at V and 6 bases at J, with 12 bases between. CDR1 and CDR2 (germline): SEHNR, FQNEAQ (reference sequence). The CDR3: CASSLDQVGSEAFF. The CDR3 DNA sequence: TGTGCCAGCAGCTTAGATCAGGTGGGCTCTGAAGCTTTCTTT.